The TCR beta chain under discussion was sequenced for a study of T cell changes during pregnancy in multiple sclerosis. Germline CDR1 is SGDLS and CDR2 is YYNGEE. The trim removed 7 bases at V and 3 bases at J, leaving 6 bases unmatched. This CDR3 is 13 amino acids long. Profiling relied on immunoSEQ multiplex PCR, and the TCRdb table lists in-frame clones only, not all of them. The repertoire holds approximately 80,000 clones, with 94% as singletons. This chain uses TRBV9 with TRBJ1-1, with TRBD1 matching 7 bases. This receptor was identified in a female donor with multiple sclerosis, enrolled in a pregnancy study. The sequences come from peripheral blood, collected in the third trimester of pregnancy. The CDR3 DNA reads TGTGCCAGCGGGACAGAAGTTCACACTGAAGCTTTCTTT. The encoded protein is CASGTEVHTEAFF.